The sequence of this T cell receptor beta chain was determined in a study of identical twins. Everyone who gave samples was a healthy Caucasian. TCRdb passed the 5' RACE reads through MiXCR, listing each CDR3 protein once. This sample has more than 400,000 distinct CDR3 sequences; roughly 15% occur once, and the top ten carry 0.44%. Findings and limits, study-wide: Within cord blood, abundant beta clonotypes carried fewer insertions, but memory repertoires showed no such trend.

About this clonotype itself: Its antigen is not known.

The CDR3 totals 15 residues. The germline CDR1 and CDR2 sequences are LGHNT and FRNRAP. The germline V and J ends were trimmed by 0 bases and 8 bases, with 16 bases remaining between them. These data were also filed under a second study, of yellow fever vaccine responses in identical twins.

The chain is built from TRBV12-5 and TRBJ1-1, with D possibly matching TRBD1 (5 bases). The source of this sequence is a woman between 18 and 30 years old in good health. Material: CD4+ T cells sorted from blood. CDR3 sequence reads: CASGLVGKGPFEAFF. Here the CDR3 DNA reads TGTGCTAGTGGTTTGGTTGGTAAGGGGCCGTTCGAAGCTTTCTTT.